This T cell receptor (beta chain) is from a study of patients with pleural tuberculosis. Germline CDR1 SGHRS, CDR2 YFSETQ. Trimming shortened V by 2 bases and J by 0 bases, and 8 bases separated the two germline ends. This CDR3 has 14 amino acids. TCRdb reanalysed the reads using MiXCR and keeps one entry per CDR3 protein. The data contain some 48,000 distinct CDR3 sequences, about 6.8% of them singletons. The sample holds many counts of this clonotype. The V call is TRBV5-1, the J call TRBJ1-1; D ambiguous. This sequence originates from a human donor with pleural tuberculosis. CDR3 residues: CASSFEPMNTEAFF. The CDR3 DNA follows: TGCGCCAGCAGCTTTGAACCCATGAACACTGAAGCTTTCTTT.